The rows below give T cell receptor beta chains drawn from one sample of a study of blood T cells in healthy people across ages. TCRdb called the 5' RACE reads again in MiXCR, with one record for every CDR3 protein. The sample lists about 1.1 million distinct CDR3 sequences; approximately 38% were seen once. Input material: blood. These receptors were obtained from a man in his late teens or twenties in good health. Both conserved end residues are part of each CDR3. Fields, in order: J gene, D gene, V gene, clone size, CDR3 DNA, CDR3 protein. D genes are given only for firm matches. Some rows have no size entry. The others give once, few or many, or a class for an expanded clone.

J gene: TRBJ1-2; D gene: .; V gene: TRBV12-3/TRBV12-4; clone size: once; CDR3 DNA: TGTGCCAGCAGTTTACTGGGACGGGGCCCTAACTATGGCTACACCTTC; CDR3 protein: CASSLLGRGPNYGYTF
J gene: TRBJ2-1; D gene: .; V gene: TRBV20-1; clone size: few; CDR3 DNA: TGCAGTGCTACCAACCGGGGGGCCCGAAGGTACAATGAGCAGTTCTTC; CDR3 protein: CSATNRGARRYNEQFF
J gene: TRBJ1-1; D gene: TRBD1; V gene: TRBV2; clone size: .; CDR3 DNA: TGTGCCAGCAGTGAAGCTTGGACAGGGGTGGGAGGCACTGAAGCTTTCTTT; CDR3 protein: CASSEAWTGVGGTEAFF
J gene: TRBJ1-1; D gene: .; V gene: TRBV27; clone size: few; CDR3 DNA: TGTGCCAGCAGGATTATGGGCGGAACTGAAGCTTTCTTT; CDR3 protein: CASRIMGGTEAFF
J gene: TRBJ2-1; D gene: TRBD1; V gene: TRBV7-9; clone size: few; CDR3 DNA: TGTGCCAGCAGCTCACGGACAGGGGTTGGTAATGAGCAGTTCTTC; CDR3 protein: CASSSRTGVGNEQFF
J gene: TRBJ2-1; D gene: TRBD1; V gene: TRBV6-5; clone size: few; CDR3 DNA: TGTGCCAGCAGTTACCGGGACAGGGGACTTTGGGAGCAGTTCTTC; CDR3 protein: CASSYRDRGLWEQFF
J gene: TRBJ2-1; D gene: .; V gene: TRBV4-3; clone size: many; CDR3 DNA: TGCGCCAGCAGCCAAGAACGGAGAAATGAGCAGTTCTTC; CDR3 protein: CASSQERRNEQFF
J gene: TRBJ2-1; D gene: .; V gene: TRBV7-3; clone size: .; CDR3 DNA: TGTGCCAGCAGCCCTACGGGTAGTGAGCAGTTCTTC; CDR3 protein: CASSPTGSEQFF
J gene: TRBJ1-2; D gene: .; V gene: TRBV20-1; clone size: .; CDR3 DNA: TGCAGTGCTCAGGCCCCCCAGGCAGGATCCATCCGGGGCTACACCTTC; CDR3 protein: CSAQAPQAGSIRGYTF
J gene: TRBJ1-1; D gene: .; V gene: TRBV12-3/TRBV12-4; clone size: .; CDR3 DNA: TGTGCCAGCAGTTTCCTCAGGGACTACACTGAAGCTTTCTTT; CDR3 protein: CASSFLRDYTEAFF
J gene: TRBJ2-1; D gene: TRBD2; V gene: TRBV6-6; clone size: .; CDR3 DNA: TGTGCCAGCAGTCGCCTTACTAGCGGGGGATACAATGAGCAGTTCTTC; CDR3 protein: CASSRLTSGGYNEQFF
J gene: TRBJ1-5; D gene: TRBD1; V gene: TRBV25-1; clone size: few; CDR3 DNA: TGTGCCAGACGGACAGGGGATCAGCCCCAGCATTTT; CDR3 protein: CARRTGDQPQHF
J gene: TRBJ2-2; D gene: TRBD1; V gene: TRBV7-3; clone size: .; CDR3 DNA: TGTGCCAGCAGCTTCCCCAACAACCAGGGGGACACCGGGGAGCTGTTTTTT; CDR3 protein: CASSFPNNQGDTGELFF
J gene: TRBJ2-1; D gene: TRBD2; V gene: TRBV5-1; clone size: .; CDR3 DNA: TGCGCCAGCAGCTTGGTAGCGGGGAAAAACAATGAGCAGTTCTTC; CDR3 protein: CASSLVAGKNNEQFF
J gene: TRBJ2-7; D gene: TRBD1; V gene: TRBV12-3/TRBV12-4; clone size: .; CDR3 DNA: TGTGCCAGCAGTTTCTCGGCGACAGGGAAAAACTCCTACGAGCAGTACTTC; CDR3 protein: CASSFSATGKNSYEQYF
J gene: TRBJ2-1; D gene: .; V gene: TRBV15; clone size: few; CDR3 DNA: TGTGCCACCAGCAGTGGTACCGGATCCTACAATGAGCAGTTCTTC; CDR3 protein: CATSSGTGSYNEQFF
J gene: TRBJ1-2; D gene: .; V gene: TRBV7-2; clone size: few; CDR3 DNA: TGTGCCAGCAGCTTATCACAGGATCCTGGCTACACCTTC; CDR3 protein: CASSLSQDPGYTF
J gene: TRBJ2-1; D gene: .; V gene: TRBV7-7; clone size: few; CDR3 DNA: TGTGCCAGCAGCTTTTCCGGGGGGCGCAGAGATGAGCAGTTCTTC; CDR3 protein: CASSFSGGRRDEQFF
J gene: TRBJ2-1; D gene: .; V gene: TRBV13; clone size: few; CDR3 DNA: TGTGCCAGCAGCTTAGGGGCAGGGACTGAGCAGTTCTTC; CDR3 protein: CASSLGAGTEQFF
J gene: TRBJ2-3; D gene: .; V gene: TRBV20-1; clone size: .; CDR3 DNA: TGCAGTGCCGAAAGCGGTAGAGACACAGATACGCAGTATTTT; CDR3 protein: CSAESGRDTDTQYF
J gene: TRBJ2-6; D gene: .; V gene: TRBV14; clone size: .; CDR3 DNA: TGTGCCAGCAGTGCCGACAGAGGACGTTTGATGGCCAACGTCCTGACTTTC; CDR3 protein: CASSADRGRLMANVLTF
J gene: TRBJ1-5; D gene: .; V gene: TRBV4-1; clone size: .; CDR3 DNA: TGCGCCAGCAGCCAAGAGGCAGGTCGGGGGGATCAGCCCCAGCATTTT; CDR3 protein: CASSQEAGRGDQPQHF
J gene: TRBJ2-3; D gene: .; V gene: TRBV10-3; clone size: many; CDR3 DNA: TGTGCCATCAGTGACCTCAGGGGGGCTAGCACAGATACGCAGTATTTT; CDR3 protein: CAISDLRGASTDTQYF
J gene: TRBJ1-1; D gene: TRBD1; V gene: TRBV5-1; clone size: .; CDR3 DNA: TGCGCCAGCAGCTTTGACAGGGGGCCCACTGAAGCTTTCTTT; CDR3 protein: CASSFDRGPTEAFF
J gene: TRBJ1-1; D gene: .; V gene: TRBV5-1; clone size: .; CDR3 DNA: TGCGCCAGCAGCTTGTGGCAGAGGAACACTGAAGCTTTCTTT; CDR3 protein: CASSLWQRNTEAFF
J gene: TRBJ2-5; D gene: TRBD2; V gene: TRBV2; clone size: many; CDR3 DNA: TGTGCCAGCAGTTTGTCTAGCGGGCAAGAGACCCAGTACTTC; CDR3 protein: CASSLSSGQETQYF
J gene: TRBJ1-3; D gene: .; V gene: TRBV7-9; clone size: few; CDR3 DNA: TGTGCCAGCAGCCGGGACAACCTCTCTGGAAACACCATATATTTT; CDR3 protein: CASSRDNLSGNTIYF
J gene: TRBJ1-6; D gene: .; V gene: TRBV6-5; clone size: .; CDR3 DNA: TGTGCCAGCAGTTCTAACAGAGATTCACCCCTCCACTTT; CDR3 protein: CASSSNRDSPLHF
J gene: TRBJ1-5; D gene: .; V gene: TRBV4-3; clone size: once; CDR3 DNA: TGCGCCAGCAGCCAAGATGCAGGTAGCGGTCAGCCCCAGCATTTT; CDR3 protein: CASSQDAGSGQPQHF
J gene: TRBJ1-1; D gene: .; V gene: TRBV6-1; clone size: .; CDR3 DNA: TGTGCCAGCAGTTCACAGGGAAATGGAGCTTTCTTT; CDR3 protein: CASSSQGNGAFF
J gene: TRBJ2-7; D gene: .; V gene: TRBV27; clone size: .; CDR3 DNA: TGTGCCAGCAGTTTGAACTTCTACGAGCAGTACTTC; CDR3 protein: CASSLNFYEQYF
J gene: TRBJ1-2; D gene: .; V gene: TRBV25-1; clone size: .; CDR3 DNA: TGTGCCAGCAGTGAATTGGGCGGAAGAGGCTACACCTTC; CDR3 protein: CASSELGGRGYTF